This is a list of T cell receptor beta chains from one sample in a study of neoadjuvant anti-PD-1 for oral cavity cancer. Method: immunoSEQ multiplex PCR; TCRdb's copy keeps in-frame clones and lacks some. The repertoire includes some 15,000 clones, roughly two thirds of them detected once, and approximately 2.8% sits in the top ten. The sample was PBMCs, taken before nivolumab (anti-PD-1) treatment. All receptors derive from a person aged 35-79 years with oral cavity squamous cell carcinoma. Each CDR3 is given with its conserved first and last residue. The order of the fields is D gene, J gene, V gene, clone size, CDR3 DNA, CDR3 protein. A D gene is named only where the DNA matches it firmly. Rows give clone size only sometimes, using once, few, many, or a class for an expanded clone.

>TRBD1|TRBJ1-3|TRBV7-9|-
TGTGCCAGCAGCCGCGGACAGGTCAACACCATATATTTT
CASSRGQVNTIYF
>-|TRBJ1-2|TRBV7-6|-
TGTGCCAGCAGCGCCCAGGCGGGACCATCCTATGGCTACACCTTC
CASSAQAGPSYGYTF
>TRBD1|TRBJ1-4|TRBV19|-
TGTGCCAGTAGGAGGGGGGGGACAGCCGAGGCAAGAGGTAGAGTGTTTTTT
CASRRGGTAEARGRVFF
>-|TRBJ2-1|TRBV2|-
TGTGCCAGCAGTGAAGATGCGTTTGGGTACAATGAGCAGTTCTTC
CASSEDAFGYNEQFF
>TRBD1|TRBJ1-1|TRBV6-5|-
TGTGCCAGCAGTTACCCGGACAGGGCTGGCACTGAAGCTTTCTTT
CASSYPDRAGTEAFF
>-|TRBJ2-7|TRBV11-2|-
TGTGCCAGCAGTCTACCACCGGGTACTACCTACGAGCAGTACTTC
CASSLPPGTTYEQYF
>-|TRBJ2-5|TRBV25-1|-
TGTGCCAGCAGTGAACGGGGGGAGACCCAGTACTTC
CASSERGETQYF
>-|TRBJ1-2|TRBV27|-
TGTGCCAGCAGTTTAAGTGGCCTCTATGGCTACACCTTC
CASSLSGLYGYTF
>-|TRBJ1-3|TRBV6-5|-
TGTGCCAGCAGTTACTCTTCCTCGAGCTCTGGAAACACCATATATTTT
CASSYSSSSSGNTIYF
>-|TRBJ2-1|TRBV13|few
TGTGCCAGCAGCTTAGTTTCAGGGGCCAAAGGTGAGCAGTTCTTC
CASSLVSGAKGEQFF
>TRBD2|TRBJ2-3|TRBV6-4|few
TGTGCCAGCAGTGACTCGAGCTTTACTAGCGGGGGGTATGAGGCGCAGTATTTT
CASSDSSFTSGGYEAQYF
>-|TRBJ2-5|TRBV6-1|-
TGTGCCGGAACAGGGGGTTTGGCGGGAGGAGAGACCCAGTACTTC
CAGTGGLAGGETQYF
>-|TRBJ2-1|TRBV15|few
TGTGCCACCAGCAGGATACAGCGGGCGCGCAATGAGCAGTTCTTC
CATSRIQRARNEQFF
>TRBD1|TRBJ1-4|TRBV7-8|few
TGTGCCAGCAGCTTACGACAGGGTTTGGAGGACAATAATGAAAAACTGTTTTTT
CASSLRQGLEDNNEKLFF
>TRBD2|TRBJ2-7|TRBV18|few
TGTGCCAGCTCACCACTAGCGGGAGGGCCGAGGGAGCAGTACTTC
CASSPLAGGPREQYF
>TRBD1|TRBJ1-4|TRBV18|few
TGTGCCAGCTCTCAAGGGACAGGGAACGGTGAAAAACTGTTTTTT
CASSQGTGNGEKLFF
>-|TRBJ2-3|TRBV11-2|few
TGTGCCAGCAGCTTAGGGGCTGAGTGGGGCTCTAGCACAGATACGCAGTATTTT
CASSLGAEWGSSTDTQYF
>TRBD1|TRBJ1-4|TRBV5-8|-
TGTGCCAGCAGCAGAGGGGACAGCTTTTTGGCCCTCAATGAAAAACTGTTTTTT
CASSRGDSFLALNEKLFF
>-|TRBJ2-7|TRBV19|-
TGTGCCAGTAGTTCGCCGGCTTACGAGCAGTACTTC
CASSSPAYEQYF
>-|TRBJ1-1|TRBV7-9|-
TGTGCCAGCAGCTTCCCACAAAACACTGAAGCTTTCTTT
CASSFPQNTEAFF
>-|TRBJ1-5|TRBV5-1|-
TGCGCCAGCAGCCCGATCCCGGATCAGCCCCAGCATTTT
CASSPIPDQPQHF
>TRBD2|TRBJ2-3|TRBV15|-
TGTGCCACCAGCGGCCTACTAGCGGGGGGTCCCCATACGCAGTATTTT
CATSGLLAGGPHTQYF
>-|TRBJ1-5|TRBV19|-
TGTGCCAGTAGTATAGGGAGGGGCCCCGCCCGGCCCCAGCATTTT
CASSIGRGPARPQHF
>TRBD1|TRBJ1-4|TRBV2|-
TGTGCCAGCAGGGGACAGCCTAATGAAAAACTGTTTTTT
CASRGQPNEKLFF
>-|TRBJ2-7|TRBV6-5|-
TGTGCCAGCAGTTACCTGGACTCCACCTACGAGCAGTACTTC
CASSYLDSTYEQYF
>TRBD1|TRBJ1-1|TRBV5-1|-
TGCGCCAGCAGAAAACAGGGGGGTTACACTGAAGCTTTCTTT
CASRKQGGYTEAFF
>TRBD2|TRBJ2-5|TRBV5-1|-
TGCGCCAGCAGCCCCAGCGGGAAAGAGACCCAGTACTTC
CASSPSGKETQYF
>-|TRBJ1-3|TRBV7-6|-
TGTGCCAGCAGCCCGGACGGTCTCTCTGGAAACACCATATATTTT
CASSPDGLSGNTIYF
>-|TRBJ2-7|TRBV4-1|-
TGCGCCAGCAGCCAAGATCCTCGAAGAGGTACAGCCAGCGAGCAGTACTTC
CASSQDPRRGTASEQYF
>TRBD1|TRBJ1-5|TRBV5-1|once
TGCGCCAGCAGCCCGACGGGACAGGTCAATCAGCCCCAGCATTTT
CASSPTGQVNQPQHF
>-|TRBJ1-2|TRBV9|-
TGTGCCAGCATCGAAACAGGATTCCAACATGGCTACACCTTC
CASIETGFQHGYTF
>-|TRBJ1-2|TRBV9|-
TGTGCCAGCAGCCCAGGAAGACAAATTGGTGGCTACACCTTC
CASSPGRQIGGYTF
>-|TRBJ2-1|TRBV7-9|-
TGTGCCAGCAGACCTTGGGTTGAGCAGTTCTTC
CASRPWVEQFF
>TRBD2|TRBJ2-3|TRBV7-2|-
TGTGCCAGCAGCACCCATAGCGGGGGGGGAGCAGATACGCAGTATTTT
CASSTHSGGGADTQYF
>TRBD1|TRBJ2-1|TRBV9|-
TGTGCCAGCAGCTTTGGACAGGAAAGCTCCTACAATGAGCAGTTCTTC
CASSFGQESSYNEQFF
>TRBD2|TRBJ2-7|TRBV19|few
TGTGCCAGTAGTACCGCCGGGAGCGGGAGAATCTACGAGCAGTACTTC
CASSTAGSGRIYEQYF
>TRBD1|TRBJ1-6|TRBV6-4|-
TGTGCCAGCAGCCTGGGACAGGGATATAATTCACCCCTCCACTTT
CASSLGQGYNSPLHF
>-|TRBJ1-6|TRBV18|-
TGTGCCAGCTCACCAGGGGATAATTCACCCCTCCACTTT
CASSPGDNSPLHF
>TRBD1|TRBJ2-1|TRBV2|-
TGTGCCACGCAGGGGGACACGGCTTTTTTAAGTGAGCAGTTCTTC
CATQGDTAFLSEQFF
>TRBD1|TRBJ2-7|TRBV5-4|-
TGTGCCAGCAGCATTGACAGGGCCTACGAGCAGTACTTC
CASSIDRAYEQYF
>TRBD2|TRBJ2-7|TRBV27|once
TGTGCCAGCAGCCGGGGTATCCCGGGACTAGCGGTGAGCTCCTACGAGCAGTACTTC
CASSRGIPGLAVSSYEQYF
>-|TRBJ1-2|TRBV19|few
TGTGCCAGCCTTGCCACCGGGACGGCCCTAAATGGCTACACCTTC
CASLATGTALNGYTF
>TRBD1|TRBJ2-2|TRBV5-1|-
TGCGCCAGCACCGGGTCCGCAGGGGGAAACACCGGGGAGCTGTTTTTT
CASTGSAGGNTGELFF
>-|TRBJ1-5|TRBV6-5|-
TGTGCCACCTGTCAGAATAGCAATCAGCCCCAGCATTTT
CATCQNSNQPQHF
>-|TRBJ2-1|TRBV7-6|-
TGTGCCAGCAGCCCCTCTTTTGGGGGCAATGAGCAGTTCTTC
CASSPSFGGNEQFF
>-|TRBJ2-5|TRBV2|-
TGTGCCAGCAGCCTGACGGAGACCCAGTACTTC
CASSLTETQYF
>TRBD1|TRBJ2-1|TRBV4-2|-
TGTGCCAGCAGCCAAGTCGGACAGGCTGAGTACAATGAGCAGTTCTTC
CASSQVGQAEYNEQFF
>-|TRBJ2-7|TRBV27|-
TGTGCCAGCAGTGTCCGGGCCCAGGACCCCTTCGAGCAGTACTTC
CASSVRAQDPFEQYF
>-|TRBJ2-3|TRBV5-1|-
TGCGCCAGCAGACGAGACGGGTCAGGTACGCAGTATTTT
CASRRDGSGTQYF
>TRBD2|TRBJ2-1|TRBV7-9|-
TGTGCCAGCAGCTTAAGTAGGGGACTAGCGGGAGTGTATGAGCAGTTCTTC
CASSLSRGLAGVYEQFF
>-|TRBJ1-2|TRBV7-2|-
TGTGCCAGCAGCTTAGGGGGGGGCAACTATGGCTACACCTTC
CASSLGGGNYGYTF
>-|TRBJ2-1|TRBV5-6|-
TGTGCCAGCAGCATACTCCGGACAGACATCGTGGGCAATGAGCAGTTCTTC
CASSILRTDIVGNEQFF
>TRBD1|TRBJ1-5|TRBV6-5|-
TGTGCCAGCAGGAGGACAGGAGACAAAAATCAGCCCCAGCATTTT
CASRRTGDKNQPQHF